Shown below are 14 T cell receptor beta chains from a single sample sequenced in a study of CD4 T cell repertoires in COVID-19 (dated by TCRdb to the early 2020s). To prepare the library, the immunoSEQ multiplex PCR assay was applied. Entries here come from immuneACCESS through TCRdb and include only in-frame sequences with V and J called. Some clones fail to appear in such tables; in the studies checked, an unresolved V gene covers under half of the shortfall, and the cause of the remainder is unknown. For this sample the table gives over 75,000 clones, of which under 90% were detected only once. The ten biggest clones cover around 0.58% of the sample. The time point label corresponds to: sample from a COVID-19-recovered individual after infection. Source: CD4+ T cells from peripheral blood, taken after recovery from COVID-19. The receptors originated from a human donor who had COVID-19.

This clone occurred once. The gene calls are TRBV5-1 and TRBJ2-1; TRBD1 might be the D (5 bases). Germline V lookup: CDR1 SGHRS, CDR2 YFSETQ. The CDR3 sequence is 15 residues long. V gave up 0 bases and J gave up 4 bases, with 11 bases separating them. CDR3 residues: CASSLVGAIYNEQFF. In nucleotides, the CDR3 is TGCGCCAGCAGCTTGGTAGGGGCGATATACAATGAGCAGTTCTTC.

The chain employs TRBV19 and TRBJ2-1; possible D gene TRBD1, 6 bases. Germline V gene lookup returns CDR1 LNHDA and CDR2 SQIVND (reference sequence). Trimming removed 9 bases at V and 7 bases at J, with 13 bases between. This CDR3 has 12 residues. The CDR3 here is CASSDRTNEQFF. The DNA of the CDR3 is TGTGCCAGCTCTGACAGGACAAATGAGCAGTTCTTC.

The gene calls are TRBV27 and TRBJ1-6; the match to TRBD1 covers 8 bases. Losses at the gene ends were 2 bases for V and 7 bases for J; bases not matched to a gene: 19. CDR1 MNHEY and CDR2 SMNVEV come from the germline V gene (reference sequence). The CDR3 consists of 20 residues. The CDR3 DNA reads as TGTGCCAGCAGTTTACCAGTTGCCCCGGACAGGGAGATTGAGAATTCACCCCTCCACTTT. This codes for CASSLPVAPDREIENSPLHF.

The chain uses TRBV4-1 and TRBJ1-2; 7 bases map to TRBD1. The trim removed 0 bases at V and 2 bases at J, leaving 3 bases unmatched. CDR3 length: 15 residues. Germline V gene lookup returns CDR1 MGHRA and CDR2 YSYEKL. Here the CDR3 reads CASSQDGRGNYGYTF. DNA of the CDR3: TGCGCCAGCAGCCAAGATGGCAGGGGGAACTATGGCTACACCTTC.

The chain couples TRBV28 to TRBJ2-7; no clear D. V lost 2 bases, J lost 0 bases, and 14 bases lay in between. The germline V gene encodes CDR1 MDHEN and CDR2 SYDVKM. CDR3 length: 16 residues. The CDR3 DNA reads TGTGCCAGCAGTTTAATAGGGCTAGGCAGCTCCTACGAGCAGTACTTC. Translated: CASSLIGLGSSYEQYF.

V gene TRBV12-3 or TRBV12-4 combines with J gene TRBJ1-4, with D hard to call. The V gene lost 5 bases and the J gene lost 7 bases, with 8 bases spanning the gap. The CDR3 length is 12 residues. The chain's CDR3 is CASSPNGEKLFF. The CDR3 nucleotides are TGTGCCAGCAGTCCTAATGGTGAAAAACTGTTTTTT.

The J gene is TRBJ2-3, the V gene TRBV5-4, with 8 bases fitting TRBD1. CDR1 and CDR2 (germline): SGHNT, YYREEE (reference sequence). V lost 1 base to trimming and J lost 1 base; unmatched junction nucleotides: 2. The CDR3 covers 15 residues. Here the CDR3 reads CASSLPGGGTDTQYF. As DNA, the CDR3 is TGTGCCAGCAGCTTGCCAGGGGGCGGCACAGATACGCAGTATTTT.

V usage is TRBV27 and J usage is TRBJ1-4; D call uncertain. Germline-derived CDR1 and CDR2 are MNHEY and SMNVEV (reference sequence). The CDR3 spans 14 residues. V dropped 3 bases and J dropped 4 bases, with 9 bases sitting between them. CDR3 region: CASSFWGNNEKLFF. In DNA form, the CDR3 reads TGTGCCAGCAGTTTTTGGGGAAATAATGAAAAACTGTTTTTT.

CDR3 region: CASSLQESTDTQYF. Written as DNA, the CDR3 is TGTGCCAGCAGCTTACAGGAGAGCACAGATACGCAGTATTTT. V usage is TRBV11-2 and J usage is TRBJ2-3; D unclear. The CDR3 length is 14 residues. Germline assignment: CDR1 SGHAT and CDR2 FQNNGV. Between the trimmed V and J ends, which lost 2 bases and 0 bases, there was a span of 6 bases.

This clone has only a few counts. The CDR3 loop reads CASSPSTGGVGFGNTIYF. DNA of the CDR3: TGTGCCAGCTCACCAAGTACTGGGGGAGTGGGCTTTGGAAACACCATATATTTT. The V gene is TRBV18, the J gene TRBJ1-3; TRBD1 is a possible D gene (5 bases). The germline V gene encodes CDR1 KGHSH and CDR2 LQKENI. This CDR3 has 18 amino acids. Trimming took off 2 bases at V and 3 bases at J, with 20 bases between the two ends.

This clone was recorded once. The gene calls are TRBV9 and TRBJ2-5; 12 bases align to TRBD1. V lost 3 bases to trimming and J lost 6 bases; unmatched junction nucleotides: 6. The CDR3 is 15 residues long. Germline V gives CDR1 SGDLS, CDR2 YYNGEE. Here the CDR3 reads CASSEGTGGFQTQYF. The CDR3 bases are TGTGCCAGCAGCGAAGGGACAGGGGGCTTTCAGACCCAGTACTTC. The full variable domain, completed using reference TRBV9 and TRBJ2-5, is DSGVTQTPKHLITATGQRVTLRCSPRSGDLSVYWYQQSLDQGLQFLIQYYNGEERAKGNILERFSAQQFPDLHSELNLSSLELGDSALYFCASSEGTGGFQTQYFGPGTRLLVL.

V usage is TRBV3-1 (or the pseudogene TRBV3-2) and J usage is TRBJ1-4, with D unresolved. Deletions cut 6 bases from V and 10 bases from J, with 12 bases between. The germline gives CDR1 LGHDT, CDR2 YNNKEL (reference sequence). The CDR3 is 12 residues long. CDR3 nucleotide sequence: TGTGCCAGCAGTCGTGTGGGAGGAAAACTGTTTTTT. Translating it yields CASSRVGGKLFF.

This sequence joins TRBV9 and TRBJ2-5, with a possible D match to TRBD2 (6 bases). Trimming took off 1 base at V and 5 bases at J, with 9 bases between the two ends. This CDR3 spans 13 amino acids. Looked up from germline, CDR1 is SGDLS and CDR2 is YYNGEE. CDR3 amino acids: CASSVYGGETQYF. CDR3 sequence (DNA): TGTGCCAGCAGCGTATATGGAGGGGAGACCCAGTACTTC.

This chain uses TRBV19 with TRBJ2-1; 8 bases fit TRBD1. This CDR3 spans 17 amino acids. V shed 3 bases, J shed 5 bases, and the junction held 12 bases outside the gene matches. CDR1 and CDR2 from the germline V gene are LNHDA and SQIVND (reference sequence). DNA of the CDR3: TGTGCCAGTAGTATTCACCGCCGGGACAGGTTCAACAATGAGCAGTTCTTC. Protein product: CASSIHRRDRFNNEQFF.